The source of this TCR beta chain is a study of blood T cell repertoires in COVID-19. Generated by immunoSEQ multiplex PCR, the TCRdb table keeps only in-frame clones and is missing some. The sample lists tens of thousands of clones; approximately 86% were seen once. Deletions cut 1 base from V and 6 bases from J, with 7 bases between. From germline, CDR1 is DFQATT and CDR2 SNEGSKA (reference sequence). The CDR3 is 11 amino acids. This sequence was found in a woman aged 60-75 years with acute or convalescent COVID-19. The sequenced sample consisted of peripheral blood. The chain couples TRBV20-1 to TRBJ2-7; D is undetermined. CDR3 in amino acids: CSARGQVEQYF. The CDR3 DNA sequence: TGCAGTGCTAGAGGTCAGGTCGAGCAGTACTTC.